This is a list of T cell receptor beta chains from one sample in a study of identical twins. A single record per CDR3 protein comes from TCRdb applying MiXCR to the 5' RACE reads. The table shows about 460,000 distinct CDR3 sequences, with approximately 15% occurring only once. This sample was shared with a second study, whose subject was yellow fever vaccine responses in identical twins.

The sequenced material came from CD4+ T cells sorted from blood. The receptors originated from a woman between 18 and 29 years old in good health. The CDR3 runs from the conserved cysteine through the conserved F or W. A D gene is named only where the DNA matches it firmly. Some rows mark clone size as missing; the rest say once, few, many or name a class of expanded clone.

j_call v_call clone_size d_call cdr3_aa cdr3_nt
TRBJ2-3 TRBV10-3 few TRBD1 CATQGYTDTQYF TGTGCCACACAGGGGTACACAGATACGCAGTATTTT
TRBJ1-3 TRBV9 . . CASSVGLVSGNTIYF TGTGCCAGCAGCGTAGGTCTCGTCTCTGGAAACACCATATATTTT
TRBJ1-5 TRBV19 few . CASSIEGLNQPQHF TGTGCCAGTAGTATAGAGGGCCTAAATCAGCCCCAGCATTTT
TRBJ2-7 TRBV6-1 . . CASSPAPDPLSYEQYF TGTGCCAGCAGTCCCGCGCCAGACCCTCTGTCCTACGAGCAGTACTTC
TRBJ2-3 TRBV20-1 few TRBD2 CSARIAGGATQYF TGCAGTGCTAGAATAGCGGGGGGGGCTACGCAGTATTTT
TRBJ2-7 TRBV12-3/TRBV12-4 . TRBD2 CASSFFLAGGYEQYF TGTGCCAGCAGTTTCTTTCTAGCGGGAGGTTACGAGCAGTACTTC
TRBJ1-1 TRBV5-1 many . CASRGNMNTEAFF TGCGCCAGCAGGGGCAACATGAACACTGAAGCTTTCTTT
TRBJ2-7 TRBV28 . . CASKTVYEQYF TGTGCCAGCAAAACAGTATACGAGCAGTACTTC
TRBJ2-5 TRBV20-1 many . CSPIPRDSQYF TGCAGTCCCATACCCCGGGACTCCCAGTACTTC
TRBJ2-1 TRBV4-3 . TRBD2 CASSGTRTSGALNEQFF TGCGCCAGCAGCGGGACTAGGACTAGCGGGGCTCTAAATGAGCAGTTCTTC
TRBJ2-7 TRBV5-1 few . CASSFLPGISSYEQYF TGCGCCAGCAGCTTCCTACCAGGGATTAGCTCCTACGAGCAGTACTTC
TRBJ2-3 TRBV24-1 few TRBD2 CAISGGSDTQYF TGTGCCATTAGCGGGGGGTCAGATACGCAGTATTTT
TRBJ2-3 TRBV11-2 . TRBD2 CASSPRLAGGGSDTQYF TGTGCCAGCAGCCCCCGACTAGCGGGAGGAGGTTCAGATACGCAGTATTTT
TRBJ2-3 TRBV20-1 . . CSAADRHNPTDTQYF TGCAGTGCCGCCGACAGACATAATCCCACAGATACGCAGTATTTT
TRBJ2-1 TRBV11-1 few TRBD2 CASSPSGGGEIEYNEQFF TGTGCCAGCAGCCCCTCGGGAGGGGGTGAAATAGAATACAATGAGCAGTTCTTC
TRBJ1-6 TRBV4-2 . . CASSQGGEDSPLHF TGTGCCAGCAGCCAAGGCGGGGAGGACTCACCCCTCCACTTT
TRBJ2-7 TRBV5-4 . TRBD2 CASSRDYPSSYEQYF TGTGCCAGCAGTCGGGACTACCCGAGCTCCTACGAGCAGTACTTC
TRBJ2-1 TRBV6-5 few TRBD2 CASSYSMPGLAGGPEEQFF TGTGCCAGCAGTTATTCCATGCCGGGACTAGCGGGGGGGCCGGAGGAGCAGTTCTTC
TRBJ2-7 TRBV28 few TRBD1 CASRTGQSSYEQYF TGTGCCAGCAGGACGGGACAGTCCTCCTACGAGCAGTACTTC
TRBJ2-1 TRBV20-1 . . CSARVPGSSYNEQFF TGCAGTGCTAGAGTCCCAGGTAGCTCCTACAATGAGCAGTTCTTC
TRBJ2-3 TRBV7-3 few . CASSLLGTFPDTQYF TGTGCCAGCAGCTTACTTGGTACTTTCCCGGATACGCAGTATTTT
TRBJ2-7 TRBV11-2 . TRBD2 CASSPRSGLAGELGSYEQYF TGTGCCAGCAGCCCTCGATCAGGACTAGCGGGAGAATTGGGCTCCTACGAGCAGTACTTC
TRBJ1-1 TRBV4-2 . . CASSQEGPWGTMNTEAFF TGTGCCAGCAGCCAAGAGGGCCCTTGGGGGACAATGAACACTGAAGCTTTCTTT
TRBJ2-1 TRBV24-1 . . CATSGGPGYNEQFF TGTGCCACCAGTGGAGGCCCCGGGTACAATGAGCAGTTCTTC
TRBJ2-5 TRBV7-2 few TRBD2 CASSLTSGYQQETQYF TGTGCCAGCAGCTTAACTAGCGGGTACCAACAAGAGACCCAGTACTTC
TRBJ2-1 TRBV5-1 many . CASSETTQRNEQFF TGCGCCAGCAGCGAGACCACCCAAAGGAATGAGCAGTTCTTC
TRBJ2-1 TRBV28 . . CASSSPEVESYNEQFF TGTGCCAGCAGTTCCCCGGAGGTGGAATCCTACAATGAGCAGTTCTTC
TRBJ2-1 TRBV15 few TRBD2 CATSAHASGSYNEQFF TGTGCCACCAGCGCCCATGCTAGCGGGAGTTACAATGAGCAGTTCTTC
TRBJ1-2 TRBV2 once . CASSVTAGNRYTF TGTGCCAGCAGTGTCACGGCAGGGAATCGCTACACCTTC
TRBJ2-5 TRBV2 . TRBD2 CASSEWRLAGETQYF TGTGCCAGCAGTGAATGGCGACTAGCGGGAGAGACCCAGTACTTC
TRBJ1-1 TRBV29-1 few . CSVVGQYAEAFF TGCAGCGTCGTTGGGCAGTATGCTGAAGCTTTCTTT
TRBJ2-1 TRBV20-1 few . CSASVENEQFF TGCAGTGCTAGTGTCGAGAATGAGCAGTTCTTC
TRBJ2-1 TRBV9 few . CASSGGAAYNEQFF TGTGCCAGCAGCGGGGGGGCCGCCTACAATGAGCAGTTCTTC